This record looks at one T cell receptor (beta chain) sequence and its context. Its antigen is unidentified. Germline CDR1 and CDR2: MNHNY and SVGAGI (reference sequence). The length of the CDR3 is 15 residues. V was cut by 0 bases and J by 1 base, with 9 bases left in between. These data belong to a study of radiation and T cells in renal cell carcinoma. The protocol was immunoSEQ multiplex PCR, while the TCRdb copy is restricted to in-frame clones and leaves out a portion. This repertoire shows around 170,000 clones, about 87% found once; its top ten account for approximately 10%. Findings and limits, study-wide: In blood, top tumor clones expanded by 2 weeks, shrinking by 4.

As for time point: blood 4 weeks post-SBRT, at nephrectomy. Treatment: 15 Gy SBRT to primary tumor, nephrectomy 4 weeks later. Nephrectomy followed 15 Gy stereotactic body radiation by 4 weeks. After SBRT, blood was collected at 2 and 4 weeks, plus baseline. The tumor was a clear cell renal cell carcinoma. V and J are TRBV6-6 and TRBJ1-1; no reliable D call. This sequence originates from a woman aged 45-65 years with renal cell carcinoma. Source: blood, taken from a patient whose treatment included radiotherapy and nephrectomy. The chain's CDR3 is CASSYSMPGNTEAFF. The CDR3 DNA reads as TGTGCCAGCAGTTACTCGATGCCAGGGAACACTGAAGCTTTCTTT.